This section outlines one T cell receptor (beta chain) sequence together with its context. Its antigen remains unknown. This entry belongs to a study of CD8 T cells in Susac syndrome. Study outcomes and limitations: The authors acknowledged that the study's TCR sequencing and HLA analysis involved relatively few individuals.

Random hexamers were used to reverse transcribe an amount of roughly 0.45 to 1 ug RNA. The immunoSEQ assay covered 54 Vbeta and 13 Jbeta segments for CDR3. TCRdb re-analysed the immunoSEQ multiplex PCR reads in MiXCR, keeping a single row per CDR3 protein. The sample lists approximately 150,000 distinct CDR3 sequences, just over 90% seen once, with more than 0.11% in the top ten. This CDR3 is 16 amino acids long. The germline gives CDR1 SQVTM, CDR2 ANQGSEA. The V gene lost 7 bases and the J gene lost 0 bases, with 19 bases spanning the gap. Sequencing of TCR beta was carried out in blood CD8+ and CD4+ T cells. FACS enriched CD8+ TEMRA cells, while bulk CD8+ and CD4+ were negatively isolated.

The chain recombines TRBV29-1 with TRBJ2-1, with a weak D call TRBD2 (6 bases). The source material was CD4+ T cells from PBMCs. The source of this sequence is a human donor in good health. CDR3 loop: CSAWWRVGISYNEQFF. The CDR3 DNA reads as TGCAGCGCCTGGTGGAGGGTAGGGATCTCCTACAATGAGCAGTTCTTC.